One and the same sample provided the 2 T cell receptor beta chains below, sequenced in a study of regulatory T cells in long-lasting Graves disease. The time point is: newly diagnosed GD, antithyroid drugs for less than 3 months. Extracted RNA from PBMCs served as the source of the TCR library. Construction of the TCR beta libraries employed iRepertoire HTBI primers in conjunction with Arm-PCR of CDR3 regions. Using its own MiXCR run on the multiplex PCR reads, TCRdb lists one record per CDR3 protein. The data hold about 520,000 distinct CDR3 sequences, with approximately 12% observed a single time. This sample was also put to use in a study of T cells in Graves' hyperthyroidism and ophthalmopathy.

The sample consisted of peripheral blood mononuclear cells (PBMCs), taken at new diagnosis, from a patient treated with antithyroid drugs. These receptors were taken from a woman aged 25-40 years with Graves disease.

This clonotype was counted many times. This chain joins TRBV28 and TRBJ1-1; D not resolved. Trimming removed 2 bases from V and 4 bases from J, with 14 bases in between. The CDR3 is 15 amino acids. The germline gives CDR1 MDHEN, CDR2 SYDVKM. CDR3 DNA: TGTGCCAGCAGTTTAACCCCCCTCCCTGGCACTGAAGCTTTCTTT. This encodes CASSLTPLPGTEAFF.

In this sample, this clonotype turned up many times. The rearrangement uses TRBV2 and TRBJ1-5, with 9 bases fitting TRBD1. Germline lookup yields CDR1 SNHLY and CDR2 FYNNEI. J gave up 7 bases and V 6 bases, and 4 bases lay outside the gene matches. The CDR3 has 13 amino acids. CDR3 protein: CASSAGTGQPQHF. In nucleotides, the CDR3 is TGTGCCAGCAGCGCCGGGACAGGGCAGCCCCAGCATTTT.